This entry lists 6 T cell receptor beta chains sequenced from one sample in a study of blood T cell repertoires in COVID-19 (TCRdb year 2020). The method behind the library was the immunoSEQ multiplex PCR assay. TCRdb holds this immuneACCESS table with in-frame rearrangements only. Some clones are missing; in checked studies, unresolved V genes explain under half, and the rest has no known cause. In all, the sample holds hundreds of thousands of clones, and about 90% of those were seen once. The top ten clonotypes cover 3% to 4% of the sample. The sample comprised peripheral blood. These receptors all come from a woman under 30 who had recovered from COVID-19.

V is TRBV4-3 and J is TRBJ2-1, with TRBD1 identical over 7 bases. CDR1 is LGHNA and CDR2 is YSLEER in the germline V gene. This CDR3 comprises 16 residues. Trimming removed 0 bases from V and 4 bases from J; junction bases left unmatched: 6. The CDR3 loop is CASSQDRDSLYNEQFF. CDR3 DNA sequence: TGCGCCAGCAGCCAAGATAGGGACAGCCTGTACAATGAGCAGTTCTTC.

The chain combines TRBV6-2 or TRBV6-3 with TRBJ2-7, with D maybe TRBD1 (6 bases). Germline V lookup: CDR1 MNHEY, CDR2 SVGEGT. V lost 0 bases, J lost 3 bases, and 15 bases lay in between. This CDR3 is built from 16 residues. CDR3 in amino acids: CASSYSQGPKGYEQYV. In nucleotides, the CDR3 is TGTGCCAGCAGTTACTCACAGGGACCCAAGGGCTACGAGCAGTACGTC.

The chain has TRBV6-5 and TRBJ1-4, with D unclear. The CDR3 is 12 amino acids. V lost 5 bases and J 3 bases, leaving 4 bases between the germline ends. The germline gives CDR1 MNHEY, CDR2 SVGAGI. CDR3 nucleotide sequence: TGTGCCAGCAGTCGAGCTAATGAAAAACTGTTTTTT. Protein product: CASSRANEKLFF.

The V call is TRBV6-5, the J call TRBJ2-1; 12 bases are a match to TRBD2. The CDR3 loop spans 15 amino acids. Germline assignment: CDR1 MNHEY and CDR2 SVGAGI. V lost 8 bases and J lost 4; bases outside the gene matches: 6. The CDR3 reads CASGELAGGYNEQFF. The CDR3, as DNA: TGTGCCAGCGGCGAGCTAGCGGGAGGGTACAATGAGCAGTTCTTC.

The chain joins TRBV2 to TRBJ2-5; 7 bases are shared with TRBD1. The junction had 18 bases not matched to a gene; V was cut back by 6 bases and J by 5 bases. This CDR3 is 17 amino acids long. Germline CDR1 and CDR2: SNHLY and FYNNEI. The CDR3 DNA reads TGTGCCAGCAGCCAAACCGGGACAGTGGCCATCGGGGAGACCCAGTACTTC. It specifies CASSQTGTVAIGETQYF. The full variable domain, completed using reference TRBV2 and TRBJ2-5, is EPEVTQTPSHQVTQMGQEVILRCVPISNHLYFYWYRQILGQKVEFLVSFYNNEISEKSEIFDDQFSVERPDGSNFTLKIRSTKLEDSAMYFCASSQTGTVAIGETQYFGPGTRLLVL.

This chain joins TRBV9 and TRBJ1-3, with D possibly being TRBD1 (6 bases). This CDR3 contains 16 residues. Per germline, CDR1 SGDLS and CDR2 YYNGEE. V was trimmed by 3 bases and J by 3 bases, leaving 16 bases between them. In DNA form, the CDR3 reads TGTGCCAGCAGCGAGGGGGAAGGCAGGGATGGAAACACCATATATTTT. Residues: CASSEGEGRDGNTIYF.